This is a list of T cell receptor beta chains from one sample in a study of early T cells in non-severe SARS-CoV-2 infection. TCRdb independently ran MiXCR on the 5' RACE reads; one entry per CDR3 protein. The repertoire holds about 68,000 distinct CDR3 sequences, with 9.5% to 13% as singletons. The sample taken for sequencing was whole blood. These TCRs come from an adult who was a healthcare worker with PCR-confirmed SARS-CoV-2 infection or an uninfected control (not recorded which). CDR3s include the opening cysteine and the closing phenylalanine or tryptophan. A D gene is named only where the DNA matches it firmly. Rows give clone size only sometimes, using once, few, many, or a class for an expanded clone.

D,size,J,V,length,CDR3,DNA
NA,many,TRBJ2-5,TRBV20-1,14,CSAREGRGGETQYF,TGCAGTGCTAGGGAGGGCCGAGGAGGTGAGACCCAGTACTTC
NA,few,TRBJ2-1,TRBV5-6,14,CASSHTAYYNEQFF,TGTGCCAGCAGTCATACAGCTTACTACAATGAGCAGTTCTTC
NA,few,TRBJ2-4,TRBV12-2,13,CASRRKGDGIQYF,TGTGCAAGTCGCCGAAAGGGGGACGGCATTCAGTACTTC
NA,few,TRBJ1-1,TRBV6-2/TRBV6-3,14,CASSYSKSGTEAFF,TGTGCCAGCAGTTACTCGAAAAGTGGTACTGAAGCTTTCTTT
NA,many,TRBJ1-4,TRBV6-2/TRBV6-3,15,CASSYQGHRNEKLFF,TGTGCCAGCAGTTACCAGGGACACCGTAATGAAAAACTGTTTTTT
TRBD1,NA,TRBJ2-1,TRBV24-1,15,CATSDLRQGHNEQFF,TGTGCCACCAGTGATTTGCGACAGGGTCACAATGAGCAGTTCTTC
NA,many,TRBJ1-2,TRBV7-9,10,CASSEVFYTF,TGTGCCAGCAGCGAGGTATTTTACACCTTC
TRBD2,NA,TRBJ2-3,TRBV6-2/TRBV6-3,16,CASSPTRGTSTDTQYF,TGTGCCAGCAGCCCCACGCGGGGGACCAGCACAGATACGCAGTATTTT
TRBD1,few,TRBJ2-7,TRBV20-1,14,CSAKTGVASYEQYF,TGCAGTGCTAAAACAGGGGTAGCCTCCTACGAGCAGTACTTC
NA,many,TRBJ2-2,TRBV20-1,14,CSAFRDHNTGELFF,TGCAGTGCTTTCCGGGACCACAACACCGGGGAGCTGTTTTTT
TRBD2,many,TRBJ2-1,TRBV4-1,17,CASSRVKTSGSKNEQFF,TGCGCCAGCAGCCGGGTAAAAACTAGCGGGAGTAAGAATGAGCAGTTCTTC
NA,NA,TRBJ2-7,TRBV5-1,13,CASSLAGTYEQYF,TGCGCCAGCAGCTTGGCTGGCACCTACGAGCAGTACTTC
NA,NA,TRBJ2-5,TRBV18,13,CASSLGRQETQYF,TGTGCCAGCTCACTCGGACGACAAGAGACCCAGTACTTC
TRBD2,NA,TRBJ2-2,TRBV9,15,CASTRLAGGTGELFF,TGTGCCAGCACCCGACTAGCGGGTGGTACCGGGGAGCTGTTTTTT
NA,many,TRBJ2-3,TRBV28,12,CASSLLTDTQYF,TGTGCCAGCAGTTTATTAACAGATACGCAGTATTTT
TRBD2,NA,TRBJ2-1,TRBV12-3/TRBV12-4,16,CASSWATSGRRNEQFF,TGTGCCAGCAGCTGGGCGACTAGCGGGAGAAGGAATGAGCAGTTCTTC
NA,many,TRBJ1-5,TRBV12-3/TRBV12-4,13,CASNQGGGKPQHF,TGTGCCAGCAACCAGGGAGGGGGTAAGCCCCAGCATTTT
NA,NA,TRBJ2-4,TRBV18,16,CASSPRSPYGGNIQYF,TGTGCCAGCTCACCACGTTCACCCTATGGAGGGAACATTCAGTACTTC
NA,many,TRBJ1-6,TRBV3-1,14,CASSQESRGSPLHF,TGTGCCAGCAGCCAAGAATCAAGGGGATCACCCCTCCACTTT
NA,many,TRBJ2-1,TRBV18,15,CASSPLGLGINEQFF,TGTGCCAGCTCACCCTTAGGCCTCGGAATCAATGAGCAGTTCTTC
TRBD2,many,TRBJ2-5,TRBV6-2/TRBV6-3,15,CASKSPGTRGETQYF,TGTGCCAGCAAGTCACCCGGGACTAGGGGAGAGACCCAGTACTTC
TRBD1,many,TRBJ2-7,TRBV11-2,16,CASSISPGQGINEQYF,TGTGCCAGCAGCATTTCTCCGGGACAGGGGATCAACGAGCAGTACTTC
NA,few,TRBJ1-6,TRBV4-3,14,CASSQDRFNSPLHF,TGCGCCAGCAGCCAAGACAGATTTAATTCACCCCTCCACTTT
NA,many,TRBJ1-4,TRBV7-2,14,CASSLNRVAEKLFF,TGTGCCAGCAGCTTAAACAGGGTAGCGGAAAAACTGTTTTTT
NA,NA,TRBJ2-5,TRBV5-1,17,CASSSPNEDGPQETQYF,TGCGCCAGCAGCTCGCCAAACGAGGACGGGCCCCAAGAGACCCAGTACTTC
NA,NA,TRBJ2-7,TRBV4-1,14,CASSQVGGSYEQYF,TGCGCCAGCAGCCAAGTGGGCGGCTCCTACGAGCAGTACTTC
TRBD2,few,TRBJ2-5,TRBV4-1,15,CASSPETSGRLTQYF,TGCGCCAGCAGCCCGGAGACTAGCGGGAGGCTAACCCAGTACTTC
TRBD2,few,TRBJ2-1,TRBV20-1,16,CSARVPLERETVEQFF,TGCAGTGCTAGAGTGCCTCTAGAGCGGGAGACGGTTGAGCAGTTCTTC
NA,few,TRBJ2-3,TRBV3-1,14,CASSQDWVPDTQYF,TGTGCCAGCAGCCAAGATTGGGTTCCAGATACGCAGTATTTT
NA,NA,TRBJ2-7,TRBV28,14,CASSFPQSSYEQYF,TGTGCCAGCAGTTTCCCCCAAAGCTCCTACGAGCAGTACTTC
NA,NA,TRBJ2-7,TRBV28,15,CATHGRFGPDYEQYF,TGTGCCACGCACGGCCGCTTTGGCCCCGACTACGAGCAGTACTTC
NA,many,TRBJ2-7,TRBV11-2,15,CASSLAATRNHEQYF,TGTGCCAGCAGCTTAGCGGCTACTAGAAACCACGAGCAGTACTTC
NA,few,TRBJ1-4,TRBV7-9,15,CASSLAQGNNEKLFF,TGTGCCAGCAGCTTAGCGCAGGGGAATAATGAAAAACTGTTTTTT
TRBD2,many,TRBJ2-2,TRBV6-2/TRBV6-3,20,CASSGIGGTSGRTNTGELFF,TGTGCCAGCAGCGGGATTGGTGGGACTAGCGGGAGAACGAACACCGGGGAGCTGTTTTTT
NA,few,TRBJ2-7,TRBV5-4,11,CASSLGDEQYF,TGTGCCAGCAGCTTGGGGGACGAGCAGTACTTC
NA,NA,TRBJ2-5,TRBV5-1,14,CASSYGQSQETQYF,TGCGCCAGCAGCTACGGACAGTCCCAAGAGACCCAGTACTTC
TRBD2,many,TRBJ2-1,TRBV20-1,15,CSARGLAVVYNEQFF,TGCAGTGCTAGAGGACTAGCGGTGGTCTACAATGAGCAGTTCTTC
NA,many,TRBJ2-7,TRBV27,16,CASSPTPRASSYEQYF,TGTGCCAGCAGTCCCACCCCAAGGGCTAGCTCCTACGAGCAGTACTTC
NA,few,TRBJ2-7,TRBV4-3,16,CASSQDWGRAREEQYF,TGCGCCAGCAGCCAAGATTGGGGCAGGGCGCGAGAAGAGCAGTACTTC
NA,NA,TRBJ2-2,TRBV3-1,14,CASSGRANTGELFF,TGTGCCAGCAGTGGCAGGGCGAACACCGGGGAGCTGTTTTTT
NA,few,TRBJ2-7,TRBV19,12,CATAGLLREQYF,TGTGCCACCGCAGGACTACTACGCGAGCAGTACTTC
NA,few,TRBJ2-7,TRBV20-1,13,CSAPFAGTYEQYF,TGCAGTGCCCCTTTCGCCGGGACCTACGAGCAGTACTTC
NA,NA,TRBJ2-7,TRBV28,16,CASSVASGTAIYEQYF,TGTGCCAGCAGTGTCGCCTCCGGGACGGCTATCTACGAGCAGTACTTC
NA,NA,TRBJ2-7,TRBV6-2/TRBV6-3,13,CASSYPSTYEQYF,TGTGCCAGCAGTTACCCATCAACCTACGAGCAGTACTTC
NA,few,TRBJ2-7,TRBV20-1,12,CSAADTLHEQYF,TGCAGTGCCGCGGACACTCTCCACGAGCAGTACTTC
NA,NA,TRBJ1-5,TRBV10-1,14,CASNQTTGNQPQHF,TGCGCCAGCAACCAGACAACGGGCAATCAGCCCCAGCATTTT
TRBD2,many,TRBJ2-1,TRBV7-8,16,CASSPRLAVSYNEQFF,TGTGCCAGCAGCCCCAGACTAGCGGTCTCCTACAATGAGCAGTTCTTC
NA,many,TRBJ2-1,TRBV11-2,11,CASSLDRVEFF,TGTGCCAGCAGCTTAGATCGGGTGGAGTTCTTC
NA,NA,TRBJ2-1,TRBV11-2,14,CASSSSLSYNEQFF,TGTGCCAGCAGCTCTAGCTTATCCTACAATGAGCAGTTCTTC
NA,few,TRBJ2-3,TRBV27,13,CASYPRWGDTQYF,TGTGCCAGCTACCCCCGGTGGGGGGATACGCAGTATTTT
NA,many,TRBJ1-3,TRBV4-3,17,CASSQGTAPSSGNTIYF,TGCGCCAGCAGCCAAGGGACAGCTCCGAGCTCTGGAAACACCATATATTTT
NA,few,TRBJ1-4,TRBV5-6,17,CASSSGNAAPIGEKLFF,TGTGCCAGCAGCTCCGGGAACGCGGCCCCAATTGGGGAAAAACTGTTTTTT
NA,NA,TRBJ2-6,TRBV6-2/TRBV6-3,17,CASSRRTASSGANVLTF,TGTGCCAGCAGTCGCCGGACAGCGAGCTCTGGGGCCAACGTCCTGACTTTC
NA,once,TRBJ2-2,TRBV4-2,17,CASSQAKGGTYTGELFF,TGTGCCAGCAGCCAAGCTAAGGGTGGGACGTACACCGGGGAGCTGTTTTTT
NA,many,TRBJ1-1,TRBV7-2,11,CASSARHEAFF,TGTGCCAGCAGCGCGCGACATGAAGCTTTCTTT